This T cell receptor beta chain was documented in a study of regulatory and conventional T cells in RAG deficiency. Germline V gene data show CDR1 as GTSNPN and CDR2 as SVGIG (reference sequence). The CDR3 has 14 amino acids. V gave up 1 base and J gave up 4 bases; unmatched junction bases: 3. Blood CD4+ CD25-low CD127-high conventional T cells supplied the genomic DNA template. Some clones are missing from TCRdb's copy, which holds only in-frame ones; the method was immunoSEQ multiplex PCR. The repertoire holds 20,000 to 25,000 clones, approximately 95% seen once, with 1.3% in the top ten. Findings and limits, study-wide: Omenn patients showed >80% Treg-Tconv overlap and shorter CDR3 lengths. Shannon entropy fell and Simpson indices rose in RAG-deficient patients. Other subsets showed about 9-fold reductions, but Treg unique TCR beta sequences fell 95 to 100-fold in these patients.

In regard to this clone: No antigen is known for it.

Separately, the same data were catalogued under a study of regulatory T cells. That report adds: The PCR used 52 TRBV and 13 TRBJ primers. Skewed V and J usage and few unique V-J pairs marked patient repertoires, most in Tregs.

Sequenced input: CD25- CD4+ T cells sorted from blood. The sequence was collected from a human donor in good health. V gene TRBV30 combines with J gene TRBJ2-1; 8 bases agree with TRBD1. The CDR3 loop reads CAWSGQGAYNEQFF. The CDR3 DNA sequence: TGTGCCTGGAGTGGCCAGGGGGCGTACAATGAGCAGTTCTTC.